This T cell receptor beta chain comes out of a study of PD-1 blockade in classical Hodgkin lymphoma. Using immunoSEQ multiplex PCR, the repertoire was profiled, and TCRdb retains in-frame clones only, with some absent. The sample shows more than 35,000 clones, less than 85% of them seen only once. After autologous stem cell transplantation all patients relapsed, and prior brentuximab vedotin exposure differed between cohorts. The V and J ends lost 5 bases and 3 bases respectively, with 14 bases between them. CDR1 is SGDLS, CDR2 YYNGEE, per germline. The CDR3 has 15 residues. The sequence was obtained from a human donor with classical Hodgkin lymphoma. The sample was peripheral blood mononuclear cells (PBMCs), taken before the second cycle of nivolumab. J is TRBJ1-4 and V is TRBV9, with D perhaps TRBD1 (6 bases). For the CDR3, the DNA is TGTGCCAGCAGTTATCAGGGGAGGGCTAATGAAAAACTGTTTTTT. Its protein is CASSYQGRANEKLFF. Full variable domain (remainder filled in from reference TRBV9 and TRBJ1-4): DSGVTQTPKHLITATGQRVTLRCSPRSGDLSVYWYQQSLDQGLQFLIQYYNGEERAKGNILERFSAQQFPDLHSELNLSSLELGDSALYFCASSYQGRANEKLFFGSGTQLSVL.